The subject of this entry is one TCR beta chain. What it binds is not known. Sequencing of DNA taken from cultured CD4+ T cells relied on the Oncomine TCR Beta short-read assay. DNA came from CD4+ T cells after culture. One entry per CDR3 protein, called by TCRdb with MiXCR from the PCR reads. The sample yields some 9,700 distinct CDR3 sequences, approximately 30% seen once. Treatment specified: roughly 11-day PBMC culture with coronavirus spike peptide pools or control peptides (ViraFEST assay). CD4+ T-cell collection from the unexposed donor predated the COVID-19 pandemic (2011-2018). The sample comes from a study of vaccination and CD4 T cells after COVID-19. Sequenced: CD4+ T cells from blood, cultured in vitro. This TCR was sampled from a human donor in good health.

The CDR3 sequence is CASSRELSNSPLHF. The CDR3, as DNA: TGTGCCAGCAGTCGGGAGCTAAGTAATTCACCCCTCCACTTT. The rearrangement joins TRBV5-4 to TRBJ1-6; no clear D. This CDR3 is 14 amino acids long. The V gene's germline CDR1 is SGHNT and CDR2 YYREEE (reference sequence). Trimming took 5 bases from V and 6 from J, leaving 12 bases between them.